The entry that follows covers one TCR beta chain sequence. Germline V gives CDR1 SGHRS, CDR2 YFSETQ. The CDR3 is made up of 14 amino acids. V shed 2 bases, J shed 9 bases, and the junction held 7 bases outside the gene matches. These data belong to a study of CD8+CD57+ T cells in acquired aplastic anemia. Study-level background: Sorted CD4+ and CD8+ cells yielded DNA averaging around 3 ug.

According to the study, genomic DNA was the template for TCR beta VDJ and CDR3 profiling. TCRdb analysed the reads with MiXCR anew, one entry per CDR3 protein. The data show about 40,000 distinct CDR3 sequences, with roughly 69% seen just once and 59% held by the top ten. Those patients picked for sequencing had displayed CD8+CD57+ cell expansion on flow cytometry. All patients were therapy-naive when blood was sampled. The specimen was sorted CD4+, CD8+, or CD8+CD57+ T cells (not recorded which) from PBMCs. The chain uses TRBV5-1 and TRBJ2-1; TRBD1 matches 8 bases. This TCR derives from a human donor with aplastic anemia. The CDR3 nucleotides read TGCGCCAGCAGCTTCCGGGACAGGTCGTCTGAGCAGTTCTTC. It is translated as CASSFRDRSSEQFF.